The 18 T cell receptor beta chains reported below all come from one sample, sequenced in a study of cytomegalovirus exposure and HLA in healthy donors. Produced via immunoSEQ multiplex PCR; TCRdb's table is partial and in-frame only. The sample records around 140,000 clones, approximately 86% being singletons. Material for sequencing was PBMCs. All receptors derive from a man aged 18 to 30 in good health and CMV-seropositive.

This chain uses TRBV6-6 with TRBJ1-1; possible D gene TRBD1, 5 bases. CDR3 length: 14 residues. Looked up from germline, CDR1 is MNHNY and CDR2 is SVGAGI (reference sequence). The CDR3 sequence: CVSLGREGDTEAFF. CDR3 nucleotide sequence: TGTGTCTCGTTGGGACGGGAGGGCGACACTGAAGCTTTCTTT.

This rearrangement joins TRBV6-5 to TRBJ1-5, with 7 positions matching TRBD1. Looked up from germline, CDR1 is MNHEY and CDR2 is SVGAGI. The CDR3 extends over 14 amino acids. The J segment lost 4 bases and the V segment lost 8 bases, leaving 8 bases of the junction unmatched. This CDR3 is CASEDREWNQPQHF. CDR3 coding DNA: TGTGCCAGCGAAGACAGGGAGTGGAATCAGCCCCAGCATTTT.

The chain uses TRBV6-1 and TRBJ1-2; D unclear. V lost 6 bases to trimming and J lost 6 bases, with 8 bases between them. This CDR3 region has 11 residues. The germline gives CDR1 MNHNS, CDR2 SASEGT. In DNA, the CDR3 is TGTGCCAGCAGCGGGAAGAATGGCTACACCTTC. Protein: CASSGKNGYTF.

This clone was seen many times. V gene TRBV11-3 combines with J gene TRBJ2-7; D not resolved. V dropped 3 bases and J dropped 6 bases, with 9 bases sitting between them. The CDR3 extends over 12 amino acids. Germline lookup yields CDR1 SGHNT and CDR2 YENEEA. The DNA for the CDR3 is TGTGCCAGCAGCTTCGGTCGCGGCGAGCAGTACTTC. This encodes CASSFGRGEQYF.

The V gene is TRBV5-6, the J gene TRBJ1-1; D call uncertain. The V gene lost 4 bases and the J gene lost 4 bases, with 8 bases spanning the gap. The CDR3 spans 12 residues. CDR1 is SGHDT and CDR2 is YYEEEE in the germline V gene. This CDR3 reads CASSIIPTEAFF. In DNA, the CDR3 is TGTGCCAGCAGCATAATCCCCACTGAAGCTTTCTTT.

The chain employs TRBV5-1 and TRBJ1-4, with a tentative D call TRBD1 (5 bases). The CDR3 covers 15 residues. V dropped 8 bases and J dropped 4 bases, with 18 bases sitting between them. Germline V gene lookup returns CDR1 SGHRS and CDR2 YFSETQ. CDR3 region: CASSLGGSSNEKLFF. CDR3 DNA: TGCGCCAGTTCTCTCGGGGGGTCCAGTAATGAAAAACTGTTTTTT.

V usage is TRBV7-8 and J usage is TRBJ1-6; D is uncertain. The germline V gene encodes CDR1 SGHVS and CDR2 FQNEAQ. Trimming removed 1 base at V and 6 bases at J, with 7 bases between. The CDR3 runs to 14 residues. The CDR3 loop reads CASSLGSGNSPLHF. CDR3 sequence (DNA): TGTGCCAGCAGCTTAGGGTCCGGTAATTCACCCCTCCACTTT.

The V gene is TRBV2, the J gene TRBJ2-7, with 8 bases fitting TRBD2. V gave up 0 bases and J gave up 2 bases; unmatched junction bases: 6. This CDR3 comprises 16 residues. Germline V gene sequence: CDR1 SNHLY, CDR2 FYNNEI. The CDR3 coding sequence is TGTGCCAGCAGTGAAGCGCGATCTAGCGGGCCCTACGAGCAGTACTTC. Translation gives CASSEARSSGPYEQYF.

This chain connects TRBV23-1 to TRBJ2-7; the D is unclear. TRBV23-1 qualifies as an ORF whose function is uncertain. Trimming removed 2 bases from V and 5 bases from J, with 13 bases in between. The CDR3 sequence is 14 residues long. Here the CDR3 DNA reads TGCGCCAGCAGTCAAATCCCCCCCTATAACGAGCAGTACTTC. This encodes CASSQIPPYNEQYF.

This clone was counted between two and nine times. The rearrangement links TRBV29-1 to TRBJ1-2; possible D gene TRBD1, 5 bases. V gave up 8 bases and J gave up 3 bases, with 10 bases separating them. The length of the CDR3 is 11 residues. Germline V gene sequence: CDR1 SQVTM, CDR2 ANQGSEA. The CDR3 region has the DNA TGCAGCATCAGGGTTGACTATGGCTACACCTTC. Encoded protein: CSIRVDYGYTF.

As to this clone: Other DNA sequences in this sample translate to the same CDR3. The chain joins TRBV9 to TRBJ2-1; possibly TRBD2 for D (6 bases). The germline gives CDR1 SGDLS, CDR2 YYNGEE. CDR3 length: 15 amino acids. Trimming shortened V by 0 bases and J by 1 base, and 8 bases separated the two germline ends. CDR3 nucleotides: TGTGCCAGCAGCGTAGCTGGGGGGTCCTACAATGAGCAGTTCTTC. Protein product: CASSVAGGSYNEQFF.

V is TRBV7-9 and J is TRBJ2-7; 12 nucleotides match TRBD1. The CDR3 extends over 15 amino acids. With V trimmed by 5 bases and J by 2 bases, 4 bases remained unmatched. Germline V CDR1 and CDR2: SEHNR, FQNEAQ (reference sequence). The CDR3 sequence: CASSAGTGGTYEQYF. CDR3 DNA: TGTGCCAGCAGCGCCGGGACAGGGGGCACCTACGAGCAGTACTTC.

This chain uses TRBV10-1 with TRBJ1-1; weak D call: TRBD1 (5 bases). The germline gives CDR1 WNHNN, CDR2 SYGVQD (reference sequence). V dropped 6 bases and J dropped 1 base, with 12 bases sitting between them. The CDR3 consists of 14 residues. CDR3 bases: TGCGCCAGCAGACAGGATATCGGGAACACTGAAGCTTTCTTT. Protein sequence: CASRQDIGNTEAFF.

This chain links TRBV6-4 with TRBJ2-6; 9 bases are shared with TRBD1. This CDR3 has 16 amino acids. Trimming at V came to 3 bases and at J to 2 bases, leaving 2 bases not matched to a gene. Germline V CDR1 and CDR2: MRHNA, SNTAGT. The CDR3 loop is CASSEDRGTGANVLTF. CDR3 DNA: TGTGCCAGCAGTGAAGACAGGGGGACTGGGGCCAACGTCCTGACTTTC.

The rearrangement links TRBV7-9 to TRBJ2-7, with 9 positions matching TRBD1. V lost 4 bases to trimming and J lost 4 bases; unmatched junction nucleotides: 8. The V gene's germline CDR1 is SEHNR and CDR2 FQNEAQ (reference sequence). The CDR3 is 15 amino acids. CDR3 DNA: TGTGCCAGCAGCTCGCTCCGGGACAGGGTATACGAGCAGTACTTC. Amino acid sequence: CASSSLRDRVYEQYF.

This clone occurred once. This rearrangement joins TRBV5-1 to TRBJ2-2; 8 positions match TRBD1. V lost 5 bases to trimming and J lost 5 bases; unmatched junction nucleotides: 8. Germline values: CDR1 SGHRS, CDR2 YFSETQ. This CDR3 comprises 15 residues. In DNA, the CDR3 is TGCGCCAGCAGACGGGACAGGCTAGGAACCGGGGAGCTGTTTTTT. This sequence encodes CASRRDRLGTGELFF. Drawing the rest from reference TRBV5-1 and TRBJ2-2, the complete variable domain is KAGVTQTPRYLIKTRGQQVTLSCSPISGHRSVSWYQQTPGQGLQFLFEYFSETQRNKGNFPGRFSGRQFSNSRSEMNVSTLELGDSALYLCASRRDRLGTGELFFGEGSRLTVL.

This clone was recorded a few times. The chain links TRBV4-2 to TRBJ2-6; D gene unclear. CDR3 size: 16 residues. Germline V gene sequence: CDR1 LGHNA, CDR2 YNFKEQ. V was pared by 2 bases and J by 2 bases, with 10 bases between. This CDR3 reads CASSQIARAGANVLTF. Written as DNA, the CDR3 is TGTGCCAGCAGCCAAATTGCTCGGGCTGGGGCCAACGTCCTGACTTTC.

The chain links TRBV14 to TRBJ2-2; D is ambiguous. This CDR3 is built from 13 residues. V lost 6 bases, J lost 6 bases, and 11 bases lay in between. Germline V gene lookup returns CDR1 SGHDN and CDR2 FVKESK. CDR3 in amino acids: CASRLDWSGELFF. The CDR3, as DNA: TGTGCCAGCAGGCTCGACTGGTCCGGGGAGCTGTTTTTT.